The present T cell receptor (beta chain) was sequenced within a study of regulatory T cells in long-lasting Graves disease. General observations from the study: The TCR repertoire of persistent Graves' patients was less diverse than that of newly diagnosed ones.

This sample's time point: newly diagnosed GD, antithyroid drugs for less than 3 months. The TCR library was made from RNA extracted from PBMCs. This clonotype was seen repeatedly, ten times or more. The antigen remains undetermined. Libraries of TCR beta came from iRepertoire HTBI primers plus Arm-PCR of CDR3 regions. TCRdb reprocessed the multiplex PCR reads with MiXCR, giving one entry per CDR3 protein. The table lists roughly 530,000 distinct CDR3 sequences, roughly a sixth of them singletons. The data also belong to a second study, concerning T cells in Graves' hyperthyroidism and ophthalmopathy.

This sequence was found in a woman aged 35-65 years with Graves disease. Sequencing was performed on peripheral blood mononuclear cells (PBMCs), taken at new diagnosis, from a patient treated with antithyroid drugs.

The CDR3 sequence is CAISPDYEQYF. In DNA, the CDR3 is TGTGCCATCAGTCCTGACTACGAGCAGTACTTC. The chain combines TRBV10-3 with TRBJ2-7; the D is unclear. V dropped 5 bases and J dropped 3 bases, with 5 bases sitting between them. This CDR3 region has 11 residues. In germline, CDR1 is ENHRY, CDR2 SYGVKD.